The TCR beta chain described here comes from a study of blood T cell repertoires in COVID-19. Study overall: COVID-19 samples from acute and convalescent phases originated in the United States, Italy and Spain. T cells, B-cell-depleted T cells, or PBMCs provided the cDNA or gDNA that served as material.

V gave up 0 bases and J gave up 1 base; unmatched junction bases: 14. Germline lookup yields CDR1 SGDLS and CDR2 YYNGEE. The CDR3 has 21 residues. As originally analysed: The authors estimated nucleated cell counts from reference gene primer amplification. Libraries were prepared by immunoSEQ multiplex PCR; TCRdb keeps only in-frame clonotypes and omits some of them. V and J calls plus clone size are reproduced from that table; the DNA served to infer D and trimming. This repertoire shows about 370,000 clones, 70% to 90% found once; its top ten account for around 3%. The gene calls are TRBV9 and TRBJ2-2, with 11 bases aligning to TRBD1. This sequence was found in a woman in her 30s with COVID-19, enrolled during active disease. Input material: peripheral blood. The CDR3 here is CASSVDGLGGTGGQNTGELFF. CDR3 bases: TGTGCCAGCAGCGTAGACGGCTTAGGAGGGACAGGGGGGCAGAACACCGGGGAGCTGTTTTTT.